This TCR beta chain comes out of a study of regulatory T cells in long-lasting Graves disease (dated by TCRdb to about 2021). About the investigation overall: In the newly diagnosed Graves' disease group, patients had been taking antithyroid drugs for less than 3 months. Peripheral blood TCR sequencing and RNA sequencing compared persistent Graves' disease patients with newly diagnosed Graves' disease patients. The study took place in China and was registered as a clinical trial. A total of about 35 samples underwent TCR sequencing, from roughly 13 patients with persistent Graves' disease and 20 or so patients with newly diagnosed Graves' disease. Findings and caveats that apply to the study as a whole: Sequencing and analysis were limited to the TCR beta chain. Patients with persistent disease shared more public clonotypes (around 2,500) than newly diagnosed patients did (nearly 1,000). As a limitation, the authors acknowledged that the small sample size may reduce accuracy. Lower TCR Shannon entropy and fewer highly expanded clones were observed in persistent Graves' disease patients than in newly diagnosed patients, which suggested clonal expansion. Peripheral blood alone was examined, since thyroid tissue, which constituted the primary lesion, could not be accessed.

This clonotype has only a few counts. No antigen is known for it. No base-level quality is on record; no much larger clone is a single base apart. Library method: multiplex PCR. Sequencing took place on an Illumina HiSeq 4000. iRepertoire HTBI primers and Arm-PCR amplification of CDR3 regions were used to construct TCR beta libraries. Before sequencing, the PCR products underwent gel purification. The original pipeline was this. A total of under 80 TRBV and 14 TRBJ segments were identified across samples and were used for gene usage analysis of CDR3 amino acid clonotypes. COPE and FqMerger were used to merge the filtered high-quality paired reads into contigs. BLAST was used to align contigs to IMGT TRBV, TRBD and TRBJ reference genes, with CDR3 defined following IMGT. Any clonotype with a frequency above 0.1% was classified as a highly expanded clone. Shannon entropy served as the measure of repertoire diversity, while the Gini coefficient captured V-J evenness. Clonotypes shared by more than one individual were considered public. Clones were called with MiXCR by TCRdb after fastp trimmed the public reads at Q25, and only in-frame beta chains were retained. One record per CDR3 amino acid sequence lists the most common genes and DNA. What appears here as the V and J calls and clone size reflects TCRdb's work, not the paper's. The table for this sample lists around 460,000 distinct CDR3 sequences; about 15% of them were counted only once. Approximately 15% of the sample is in the top ten clones.

Read against the paper, the sample's time point label means: newly diagnosed GD, antithyroid drugs for less than 3 months. RNA was extracted from PBMCs in TRIzol for both TCR sequencing and RNA sequencing. Graves' disease was diagnosed according to American Thyroid Association guidelines. Patients were recruited from an endocrinology department in Xi'an, China. Each patient gave about 8.1 milliliters of peripheral blood, collected in an EDTA anticoagulant tube. PBMCs were isolated by Ficoll Paque Plus density gradient separation without further T cell sorting. An Agilent 2100 Bioanalyzer and agarose gel were used to check RNA quality, and a NanoDrop 2000 was used to measure RNA concentration. These data also featured in a second study, about T cells in Graves' hyperthyroidism and ophthalmopathy. Per that second paper: Stable Graves' hyperthyroidism was defined as no progression to ophthalmopathy during 18 months of follow-up. The hyperthyroidism patients were between 18 and 65 years old and newly diagnosed, with a disease duration of less than 2 months. Exclusion was applied to patients with uncontrolled infections, other autoimmune diseases, pregnancy or lactation. Diagnoses were based on clinical symptoms, serum thyroxine and TRAb, thyroid ultrasound and orbital computed tomography. A first-round RT-PCR of the TCR CDR3 used the HTBI primer set with the Qiagen OneStep RT-PCR kit. Most expanded thyroid clonotypes (frequency above 0.001) were also detected in blood, a finding suggesting that blood repertoires may reflect thyroid immune responses. A 13 V-J signature model separated ophthalmopathy from stable hyperthyroidism, with 87.88% sensitivity and roughly 81% specificity in cross-validation and 80%/75% in testing. In validation, progression to ophthalmopathy was predicted by the model with roughly 71% sensitivity and roughly 72% specificity, a median of around 5.9 months before onset. To identify TCR V-J signatures that set the groups apart, the researchers used a discovery cohort of 100 patients, made up of roughly 40 with Graves' ophthalmopathy and about 60 with stable Graves' hyperthyroidism. An independent validation cohort of around 19 hyperthyroidism patients and 17 patients who later progressed to ophthalmopathy tested prospective prediction of ophthalmopathy. The roughly 94 discovery patients were randomly split 7:3 into training and test sets. The study also compared thyroid tissue and blood T-cell repertoires from five or six Graves' hyperthyroidism patients. Once sampling was done, hyperthyroidism patients were given methimazole at a starting dose of 30 mg daily, whereas ophthalmopathy patients were given high-dose intravenous methylprednisolone. A second multiplex PCR round built the libraries, followed by size selection and purification. Libraries were sequenced paired-end with 100 bp reads on an Illumina HiSeq2000. SOAPnuke was used to process the raw data, removing reads that contained adapters or uncalled bases, had a mean Phred below 15, or lacked an exact match to the constant primer or identifier. High-quality paired reads were merged with COPE v1.2.5, and unique nucleotide sequences were defined as clonotypes. MiTCR v1.1 was used to align the clonotypes against IMGT TRBV, TRBD and TRBJ reference segments. Analysis was restricted to V-J combinations with a frequency above 0.0001, which covered 99% to 99.2% of repertoires. The TCS score was defined as the ratio of F50 (clonal expansion) to E x V (chaos), calculated using BLOSUM62-based TCRdist between CDR3 peptides within each V-J. Welch's t-statistics and random forest reduced several hundred V-J features to roughly 13, which were used in a naive Bayes classifier (R e1071). No statistical method was used to fix the sample size in advance, and group allocation was not hidden from the investigators. According to the paper, TCR Vbeta CDR3 sequencing was carried out on more than 120 peripheral blood samples, which came from under 50 ophthalmopathy, some 73 hyperthyroidism and roughly 17 progressor patients.

Sequences were derived from peripheral blood mononuclear cells (PBMCs), sampled at new diagnosis, from a patient treated with antithyroid drugs. This sequence originates from a woman aged 45-65 years with Graves disease. Donor details come from another sample of the same person, matched by shared clones.

The base sequence is TGTGCCAGCAGTTTTAACAGGGGGCCCTACGAGCAGTACTTC. Translation gives CASSFNRGPYEQYF. The chain is encoded by TRBV6-5 joined to TRBJ2-7; the central 9 bases match TRBD1. CDR1 and CDR2 (MNHEY, SVGAGI) derive from the germline V gene. Trimming removed 4 bases from V and 2 bases from J; the gene matches leave 3 bases unexplained. The CDR3 runs 14 amino acids, cysteine and phenylalanine included. CDR3 DNA only is kept here, 42 bases in frame from base 1.